The next 24 T cell receptor beta chains were all read from a single sample in a study of blood T cell repertoires in COVID-19. Repertoires were generated with immunoSEQ multiplex PCR, while TCRdb's copy carries only in-frame clones and drops some. The table has approximately 320,000 clones, roughly 90% seen once. Sequencing was done on a sample of PBMCs or T cells enriched from blood (not recorded which). These receptor sequences come from a man between 60 and 75 years old who had recovered from COVID-19.

This chain's CDR3 is CAWSLVNEQFF. CDR3 in DNA: TGTGCCTGGAGTCTAGTAAATGAGCAGTTCTTC. This rearrangement joins TRBV30 to TRBJ2-1; D call uncertain. Trimming shortened V by 2 bases and J by 7 bases, and 6 bases separated the two germline ends. The CDR3 runs to 11 residues. Germline V gene data show CDR1 as GTSNPN and CDR2 as SVGIG (reference sequence).

This clone was observed a handful of times. The chain couples TRBV12-3 or TRBV12-4 to TRBJ1-1; D call uncertain. The CDR3 is made up of 13 amino acids. V was shortened by 5 bases and J by 3 bases, with 10 bases between the two germline ends. The CDR3 loop reads CASSADMYTEAFF. The CDR3 region has the DNA TGTGCCAGCAGTGCAGACATGTACACTGAAGCTTTCTTT.

The chain uses TRBV7-2 and TRBJ1-1, with D maybe TRBD1 (5 bases). The CDR3 contains 15 residues. Trimming pared 5 bases from V and 1 base from J, leaving 14 bases between. In germline, CDR1 is SGHTA, CDR2 FQGNSA. This CDR3 is CASSVVGGQNTEAFF. CDR3 nucleotides: TGTGCCAGCAGCGTGGTGGGGGGTCAGAACACTGAAGCTTTCTTT.

The chain couples TRBV18 to TRBJ2-7; weak D call: TRBD2 (7 bases). The CDR3 loop spans 14 amino acids. Germline values: CDR1 KGHSH, CDR2 LQKENI. V lost 2 bases and J 5 bases, leaving 13 bases between the germline ends. In nucleotides, the CDR3 is TGTGCCAGCTCACCATCGGCGGGGGCCAACGAGCAGTACTTC. Translated, it gives CASSPSAGANEQYF.

This clone was picked up one time. This chain uses TRBV4-2 with TRBJ2-1; 9 positions match TRBD1. CDR3 size: 17 residues. After removal of 0 bases from V and 4 bases from J, the junction contained 7 bases not matched to a gene. Germline assignment: CDR1 LGHNA and CDR2 YNFKEQ. Here the CDR3 reads CASSQDFADRGYNEQFF. For the CDR3, the DNA is TGTGCCAGCAGCCAAGATTTCGCGGACAGGGGTTACAATGAGCAGTTCTTC.

The chain uses TRBV2 and TRBJ2-6; D may be TRBD2 (5 bases). The V and J ends lost 2 bases and 4 bases respectively, with 9 bases between them. Germline CDR1 reads SNHLY; CDR2 reads FYNNEI. CDR3 length equals 15 residues. CDR3 sequence: CASSESGRGANVLTF. DNA of the CDR3: TGTGCCAGCAGTGAATCTGGGAGAGGGGCCAACGTCCTGACTTTC.

The V and J genes are TRBV18 and TRBJ1-1, with D possibly matching TRBD1 (6 bases). This CDR3 is built from 14 residues. V dropped 2 bases and J dropped 4 bases, with 11 bases sitting between them. Germline-derived CDR1 and CDR2 are KGHSH and LQKENI. Written as DNA, the CDR3 is TGTGCCAGCTCACCAAACAGGGTCGTCACTGAAGCTTTCTTT. Its protein product is CASSPNRVVTEAFF.

The V gene is TRBV4-1, the J gene TRBJ2-7; no definite D call. The germline V and J ends were trimmed by 0 bases and 2 bases, with 8 bases remaining between them. Per germline, CDR1 MGHRA and CDR2 YSYEKL. The CDR3 contains 14 residues. CDR3 coding DNA: TGCGCCAGCAGCCAAGATCCAGGAACCTACGAGCAGTACTTC. Its protein is CASSQDPGTYEQYF.

The chain carries TRBV19 and TRBJ1-6; D remains unclear. Germline assignment: CDR1 LNHDA and CDR2 SQIVND (reference sequence). The CDR3 is 13 residues long. V lost 7 bases and J 5 bases, leaving 9 bases between the germline ends. This chain's CDR3 is CASTRSNNSPLHF. The CDR3 DNA is TGTGCCAGTACTCGGAGTAATAATTCACCCCTCCACTTT.

A remark on this clone: At one end, the junction sequence differs from germline, possibly due to a read error. V and J are TRBV11-3 and TRBJ1-1, with 8 bases matching TRBD1. The CDR3 loop spans 15 amino acids. The germline CDR1 and CDR2 sequences are SGHNT and YENEEA. The CDR3 spells CASSVEIQGGTEAFF. Written as DNA, the CDR3 is TGTGCCAGCAGCGTAGAAATACAGGGGGGTACTGAAGCTTTCTTT.

The CDR3 nucleotides are TGTGCCAGTAGTTTAAGGGGGCACATCGGTTCACCCCTCCACTTT. Translating it yields CASSLRGHIGSPLHF. The chain employs TRBV19 and TRBJ1-6, with 7 bases identical to TRBD1. Germline trimming cut 5 bases from V and 9 bases from J; bases unmatched to any gene: 10. CDR1 is LNHDA and CDR2 is SQIVND in the germline V gene (reference sequence). The CDR3 totals 15 residues. Looking up the rest from reference TRBV19 and TRBJ1-6 gives the full variable domain: DGGITQSPKYLFRKEGQNVTLSCEQNLNHDAMYWYRQDPGQGLRLIYYSQIVNDFQKGDIAEGYSVSREKKESFPLTVTSAQKNPTAFYLCASSLRGHIGSPLHFGNGTRLTVT.

The CDR3 is CASSEATGQGREKLFF. The CDR3, as DNA: TGTGCCAGCAGTGAAGCTACAGGACAGGGGCGTGAAAAACTGTTTTTT. The rearrangement joins TRBV2 to TRBJ1-4; 9 nucleotides align to TRBD1. The CDR3 contains 16 residues. Germline-derived CDR1 and CDR2 are SNHLY and FYNNEI. The V gene end was trimmed by 0 bases and the J gene end by 7 bases; junction bases not matched to a gene: 6.

The V call is TRBV18, the J call TRBJ1-2; 7 positions match TRBD1. J lost 2 bases, V lost 3 bases, and 9 bases had no gene match. CDR1 is KGHSH, CDR2 LQKENI, per germline. CDR3 size: 16 residues. CDR3 sequence reads: CASSPPYDRVNYGYTF. Here the CDR3 DNA reads TGTGCCAGCTCACCTCCTTACGACAGGGTGAACTATGGCTACACCTTC.

V is TRBV7-2 and J is TRBJ1-5; TRBD1 is a possible D gene (6 bases). Germline V CDR1 and CDR2: SGHTA, FQGNSA. The V and J ends lost 5 bases and 0 bases respectively, with 11 bases between them. CDR3 length equals 15 residues. The CDR3 loop reads CASSGTRNSNQPQHF. As DNA, the CDR3 is TGTGCCAGCAGCGGGACACGAAATAGCAATCAGCCCCAGCATTTT.

The chain uses TRBV11-1 and TRBJ1-1; D possibly corresponds to TRBD1 (5 bases). The CDR3 has 13 residues. CDR1 and CDR2 from the germline V gene are SGHAT and FQDESV (reference sequence). V lost 3 bases, J lost 5 bases, and 10 bases lay in between. The CDR3 DNA is TGTGCCAGCAGCTTCGGGGGTAGGACTGAAGCTTTCTTT. Translating gives CASSFGGRTEAFF.

The chain couples TRBV7-2 to TRBJ1-5, with D perhaps TRBD1 (6 bases). The CDR3 is 14 residues long. Trimming left V 3 bases short and J 6 bases short, with 12 bases between. Germline CDR1 and CDR2: SGHTA and FQGNSA. In DNA form, the CDR3 reads TGTGCCAGCAGCTTCTTAGGGGGTCCTCAGCCCCAGCATTTT. This translates into CASSFLGGPQPQHF.

The chain recombines TRBV15 with TRBJ2-5, with TRBD1 identical over 9 bases. The CDR3 runs to 18 residues. Looked up from germline, CDR1 is LNHNV and CDR2 is YYDKDF (reference sequence). V was clipped by 0 bases and J by 5 bases; unmatched bases: 13. Here the CDR3 DNA reads TGTGCCACCAGCAGAGATCGGGGACAGGGCGTCGGATTTGAGACCCAGTACTTC. Translated: CATSRDRGQGVGFETQYF. The entire variable domain, with the rest obtained from reference TRBV15 and TRBJ2-5, is as follows: DAMVIQNPRYQVTQFGKPVTLSCSQTLNHNVMYWYQQKSSQAPKLLFHYYDKDFNNEADTPDNFQSRRPNTSFCFLDIRSPGLGDTAMYLCATSRDRGQGVGFETQYFGPGTRLLVL.

The chain uses TRBV6-2 or TRBV6-3 and TRBJ1-1; D remains ambiguous. This CDR3 has 14 residues. V was cut by 2 bases and J by 0 bases, with 7 bases left in between. Per the germline V gene, CDR1 is MNHEY and CDR2 is SVGEGT. CDR3: CASSYRGVNTEAFF. The CDR3 nucleotides are TGTGCCAGCAGTTACCGTGGAGTGAACACTGAAGCTTTCTTT.

The chain carries TRBV5-8 and TRBJ1-5; D not certain. The CDR3 runs to 13 residues. CDR1 and CDR2 from the germline V gene are SGHTS and YDEGEE. Trimming shortened V by 5 bases and J by 2 bases, and 8 bases separated the two germline ends. The CDR3 here is CASSEGGNQPQHF. CDR3 bases: TGTGCCAGCAGTGAGGGCGGCAATCAGCCCCAGCATTTT.

This clone occurred a few times. The chain is built from TRBV30 and TRBJ1-1; a possible D gene is TRBD1 (5 bases). The germline V gene encodes CDR1 GTSNPN and CDR2 SVGIG (reference sequence). V was shortened by 1 base and J by 0 bases, with 12 bases between the two germline ends. This CDR3 comprises 15 residues. The CDR3 loop is CAWSGRVNLNTEAFF. The CDR3 DNA follows: TGTGCCTGGAGTGGCAGGGTCAACTTGAACACTGAAGCTTTCTTT. The full variable domain, in which reference TRBV30 and TRBJ1-1 provide the parts outside the CDR3, is SQTIHQWPATLVQPVGSPLSLECTVEGTSNPNLYWYRQAAGRGLQLLFYSVGIGQISSEVPQNLSASRPQDRQFILSSKKLLLSDSGFYLCAWSGRVNLNTEAFFGQGTRLTVV.

The CDR3 reads CASSANKGGGYTF. The CDR3 coding sequence is TGTGCCAGCAGCGCAAACAAGGGAGGCGGCTACACCTTC. The chain employs TRBV2 and TRBJ1-2; no definite D call. In germline, CDR1 is SNHLY, CDR2 FYNNEI. Trimming took off 6 bases at V and 8 bases at J, with 16 bases between the two ends. The CDR3 loop spans 13 amino acids.

The chain is built from TRBV18 and TRBJ1-2; TRBD1 is a possible D gene (6 bases). Germline V lookup: CDR1 KGHSH, CDR2 LQKENI. The V end was cut by 5 bases, the J end by 4 bases, with 11 bases between. The CDR3 consists of 13 residues. CDR3 DNA: TGTGCCAGCTCAGCCCGGGACACCTATGGCTACACCTTC. Protein: CASSARDTYGYTF.

The V gene is TRBV6-2 or TRBV6-3, the J gene TRBJ1-5; the match to TRBD1 covers 10 bases. Trimming cost V 6 bases and J 7 bases; bases outside gene matches: 6. Germline lookup yields CDR1 MNHEY and CDR2 SVGEGT. This CDR3 is built from 14 residues. The CDR3 DNA reads as TGTGCCAGCAGCAAGACAGGGGGCATCCAGCCCCAGCATTTT. Protein product: CASSKTGGIQPQHF.

V is TRBV7-9 and J is TRBJ1-3; D is uncertain. Trimming took 6 bases from V and 0 from J, leaving 12 bases between them. CDR1 SEHNR and CDR2 FQNEAQ come from the germline V gene (reference sequence). The length of the CDR3 is 15 residues. CDR3 DNA: TGTGCCAGCAGACGAGACTTAAGCTCTGGAAACACCATATATTTT. As protein: CASRRDLSSGNTIYF.